This T cell receptor (beta chain) was sequenced during a study of T cells in Graves' hyperthyroidism and ophthalmopathy. Germline CDR1 is DFQATT and CDR2 is SNEGSKA (reference sequence). There are 15 residues in the CDR3. V shed 5 bases, J shed 1 base, and the junction held 5 bases outside the gene matches. Researchers took RNA transcripts and amplified the TCR beta CDR3 regions from them. TCR CDR3 regions were first amplified by RT-PCR with HTBI primers. Each CDR3 protein gets one entry after TCRdb re-called the multiplex PCR reads with MiXCR. Found here are hundreds of thousands of distinct CDR3 sequences, 16% of them singletons; the top ten hold roughly 3.4%. Many counts were recorded for this clonotype.

The sequenced material came from blood. The sequence came from a woman in her 40s with Graves' ophthalmopathy. This sequence joins TRBV20-1 and TRBJ2-3, with 11 bases fitting TRBD2. The chain's CDR3 is CSAPGLAGRTDTQYF. The CDR3 bases are TGCAGTGCTCCCGGACTAGCGGGCCGCACAGATACGCAGTATTTT.